These 30 T cell receptor beta chains came from one sample sequenced in a study of T-cell memory formation after mild COVID-19 (dated by TCRdb to the early 2020s). The library was obtained by 5' RACE. The sequencer was an Illumina NovaSeq 6000. The raw public reads went through TCRdb reprocessing: fastp at Q25, MiXCR clone calling, in-frame beta chains kept. Entries are consolidated by CDR3 protein sequence, retaining the most common genes and DNA. Recorded for this sample are some 260,000 distinct CDR3 sequences; about 17% of them occurred a single time. The ten most abundant clones make up 3.5% of the sample. Input material: PBMCs or a T cell subset sorted from them (not recorded which). All receptors come from a man aged 18 to 30 who had mild COVID-19 (a few samples of this study predate the infection). The sample titles of this study are shuffled in the database, so cell type and time point are left out; the donor was told from shared clones.

Notes on this clonotype: The junction and the germline gene differ at one end; a read error may be behind it. The rearrangement joins TRBV7-2 to TRBJ1-1; TRBD1 matches at 8 bases. Germline V gives CDR1 SGHTA, CDR2 FQGNSA. The CDR3 runs to 14 residues. As DNA, the CDR3 is TGTGCCAGCAGCCCGGGACAGGTGAAGACTGAAGCTTTCTTT. It translates to CASSPGQVKTEAFF.

This clonotype was detected ten times or more. V and J are TRBV7-9 and TRBJ1-1, with no clear D. The germline CDR1 and CDR2 sequences are SEHNR and FQNEAQ (reference sequence). V dropped 4 bases and J dropped 5 bases, with 8 bases sitting between them. This CDR3 has 12 residues. This CDR3 is CASSSARTEAFF. Here the CDR3 DNA reads TGTGCCAGCAGCTCCGCCCGGACTGAAGCTTTCTTT.

The rearrangement links TRBV7-7 to TRBJ2-1; perhaps TRBD2 as D (6 bases). Per germline, CDR1 SSHAT and CDR2 FNYEAQ (reference sequence). Trimming removed 6 bases at V and 9 bases at J, with 21 bases between. The CDR3 loop spans 15 amino acids. The CDR3, as DNA: TGTGCCAGCAGTCGGCAACTAGCCCCCACGGCTGAGCAGTTCTTC. Its translation is CASSRQLAPTAEQFF.

This clonotype was seen a handful of times. The J gene is TRBJ2-5, the V gene TRBV6-5; D is perhaps TRBD2 (7 bases). The CDR3 is 16 amino acids. Trimming removed 5 bases from V and 5 bases from J, with 21 bases in between. CDR1 and CDR2 from the germline V gene are MNHEY and SVGAGI. The CDR3 protein is CASSDKRGGGYETQYF. The CDR3 nucleotides are TGTGCCAGCAGTGACAAAAGGGGGGGCGGCTATGAGACCCAGTACTTC.

The chain combines TRBV7-2 with TRBJ2-1; D unresolved. The ends were cut back, 2 bases at V and 0 bases at J, with 8 bases in the middle. Germline CDR1 SGHTA, CDR2 FQGNSA. The CDR3 sequence is 15 residues long. CDR3 in DNA: TGTGCCAGCAGCTTAAGGGTCAGCTCCTACAATGAGCAGTTCTTC. Protein product: CASSLRVSSYNEQFF.

The table lists this clonotype with a few counts. V gene TRBV5-1 combines with J gene TRBJ2-6; D is uncertain. CDR1 is SGHRS and CDR2 is YFSETQ in the germline V gene. Trimming removed 9 bases from V and 0 bases from J, with 10 bases in between. The CDR3 sequence is 14 residues long. CDR3 nucleotides: TGCGCCACCACAATTGACTCTGGGGCCAACGTCCTGACTTTC. It encodes CATTIDSGANVLTF.

This clonotype was seen only a few times. This sequence joins TRBV5-1 and TRBJ1-1; 7 nucleotides line up with TRBD1. Germline V gene sequence: CDR1 SGHRS, CDR2 YFSETQ. The CDR3 covers 14 residues. V shed 4 bases, J shed 3 bases, and the junction held 6 bases outside the gene matches. The CDR3 loop is CASSRDSTDTEAFF. CDR3 in DNA: TGCGCCAGCAGCAGGGACAGTACGGACACTGAAGCTTTCTTT.

This clonotype was observed a few times. This chain uses TRBV7-9 with TRBJ2-3, with 9 bases that match TRBD1. The CDR3 runs 16 residues. Germline CDR1 SEHNR, CDR2 FQNEAQ (reference sequence). V trimming: 5 bases; J trimming: 4 bases; junction bases outside the gene matches: 10. The chain's CDR3 is CASSRQQGARADTQYF. For the CDR3, the DNA is TGTGCCAGCAGCCGGCAACAGGGGGCTAGGGCAGATACGCAGTATTTT.

This clonotype showed up just a few times. The chain joins TRBV12-3 or TRBV12-4 to TRBJ1-2, with D perhaps TRBD1 (6 bases). The CDR3 loop spans 14 amino acids. The germline V and J ends were trimmed by 3 bases and 8 bases, with 16 bases remaining between them. In DNA form, the CDR3 reads TGTGCCAGCAGTTTCGCCCGGGGGGCAGGAGGCTACACCTTC. Translation: CASSFARGAGGYTF.

This clonotype was counted ten times or more. The rearrangement joins TRBV3-1 to TRBJ2-5; 8 bases are shared with TRBD2. CDR1 LGHDT and CDR2 YNNKEL come from the germline V gene (reference sequence). The CDR3 contains 13 residues. V was clipped by 4 bases and J by 5 bases; unmatched bases: 3. This CDR3 reads CASSLRLAETQYF. CDR3 nucleotides: TGTGCCAGCAGCCTTCGACTAGCGGAGACCCAGTACTTC.

The CDR3 loop is CASSQGRPGQGAYEQYF. CDR3 in DNA: TGCGCCAGCAGCCAAGGGAGACCGGGACAGGGGGCCTACGAGCAGTACTTC. The chain joins TRBV4-1 to TRBJ2-7, with 11 bases matching TRBD1. The ends lost 1 base at V and 2 bases at J; junction bases unmatched: 7. The CDR3 covers 17 residues. CDR1 MGHRA and CDR2 YSYEKL come from the germline V gene.

This clonotype was seen a few times. The V gene is TRBV20-1, the J gene TRBJ1-4; D unresolved. Germline CDR1 DFQATT, CDR2 SNEGSKA (reference sequence). The CDR3 totals 12 residues. The V and J ends lost 6 bases and 7 bases respectively, with 12 bases between them. The CDR3 DNA reads TGCAGTGCGACCGGGGAGAGTGAAAAACTGTTTTTT. This translates into CSATGESEKLFF.

This clonotype was seen a few times. The J gene is TRBJ2-1, the V gene TRBV5-1; the D gene is possibly TRBD1 (5 bases). Deletions cut 5 bases from V and 4 bases from J, with 10 bases between. Germline V lookup: CDR1 SGHRS, CDR2 YFSETQ. The CDR3 is 13 residues long. CDR3 loop: CASRSGPYNEQFF. As DNA, the CDR3 is TGCGCCAGCAGATCAGGGCCGTACAATGAGCAGTTCTTC.

This CDR3 is CASSQNSGSPTDTQYF. CDR3 DNA: TGCGCCAGCAGCCAGAATAGCGGGAGCCCCACAGATACGCAGTATTTT. The chain employs TRBV5-1 and TRBJ2-3; 9 bases fit TRBD2. The CDR3 is 16 amino acids. In germline, CDR1 is SGHRS, CDR2 YFSETQ. Unmatched junction bases numbered 8, after V lost 4 bases and J lost 2 bases.

This clonotype was counted between two and nine times. The chain joins TRBV5-1 to TRBJ2-1; TRBD2 agrees at 8 bases. With V trimmed by 2 bases and J by 4 bases, 5 bases remained unmatched. Germline values: CDR1 SGHRS, CDR2 YFSETQ. CDR3 length: 15 amino acids. Here the CDR3 reads CASSLAGEHYNEQFF. For the CDR3, the DNA is TGCGCCAGCAGCTTAGCGGGGGAGCATTACAATGAGCAGTTCTTC.

This chain joins TRBV19 and TRBJ1-5; D is possibly TRBD1 (6 bases). CDR1 is LNHDA, CDR2 SQIVND, per germline (reference sequence). This CDR3 has 17 amino acids. V dropped 6 bases and J dropped 5 bases, with 23 bases sitting between them. CDR3: CASRPRRGQVEDQPQHF. The CDR3 DNA reads as TGTGCCAGTAGACCACGGCGGGGGCAGGTGGAGGATCAGCCCCAGCATTTT.

The gene calls are TRBV7-9 and TRBJ2-7; the D is unclear. This CDR3 is built from 13 residues. The V gene lost 1 base and the J gene lost 0 bases, with 4 bases spanning the gap. Per germline, CDR1 SEHNR and CDR2 FQNEAQ (reference sequence). CDR3 in amino acids: CASSLDTSYEQYF. The CDR3 region has the DNA TGTGCCAGCAGCTTAGACACCTCCTACGAGCAGTACTTC.

The rearrangement joins TRBV7-3 to TRBJ2-3; weak D call: TRBD1 (7 bases). CDR3 length equals 15 residues. Germline assignment: CDR1 SGHTA and CDR2 FQGTGA. Trimming pared 4 bases from V and 2 bases from J, leaving 13 bases between. The CDR3 spells CASSSEGQSTDTQYF. CDR3 DNA: TGTGCCAGCAGCTCGGAGGGACAGTCCACAGATACGCAGTATTTT.

The V and J genes are TRBV6-6 and TRBJ2-7, with TRBD1 matching over 7 bases. The germline V gene encodes CDR1 MNHNY and CDR2 SVGAGI (reference sequence). CDR3 length: 13 residues. Germline trimming cut 6 bases from V and 0 bases from J; bases unmatched to any gene: 2. The CDR3 nucleotides read TGTGCCAGCAGACGGGACAGCTCCTACGAGCAGTACGTC. It specifies CASRRDSSYEQYV.

This clonotype was recorded a few times. The V and J genes are TRBV3-1 and TRBJ2-7, with 10 nucleotides matching TRBD1. J was trimmed by 0 bases and V by 3 bases; bases with no gene match: 5. Germline V CDR1 and CDR2: LGHDT, YNNKEL (reference sequence). CDR3 length: 16 residues. This chain's CDR3 is CASSQAGTGDSYEQYF. For the CDR3, the DNA is TGTGCCAGCAGCCAGGCCGGGACAGGGGACTCCTACGAGCAGTACTTC.

This chain joins TRBV4-3 and TRBJ2-7; D unresolved. Looked up from germline, CDR1 is LGHNA and CDR2 is YSLEER. The CDR3 length is 15 residues. V dropped 1 base and J dropped 3 bases, with 13 bases sitting between them. The CDR3 DNA reads as TGCGCCAGCAGCCAAGCATTAGTCAGAAACTACGAGCAGTACTTC. Translated, it gives CASSQALVRNYEQYF.

The genes are TRBV27 and TRBJ1-2; the D gene is possibly TRBD1 (5 bases). Trimming removed 9 bases at V and 0 bases at J, with 14 bases between. Germline V gene lookup returns CDR1 MNHEY and CDR2 SMNVEV (reference sequence). The CDR3 has 14 residues. Here the CDR3 reads CASKWDGSNYGYTF. CDR3 DNA: TGTGCCAGTAAATGGGACGGCTCTAACTATGGCTACACCTTC.

The sample holds a few counts of this clonotype. The V call is TRBV20-1, the J call TRBJ1-2; no clear D gene. The germline gives CDR1 DFQATT, CDR2 SNEGSKA (reference sequence). Trimming left V 0 bases short and J 7 bases short, with 15 bases between. The length of the CDR3 is 14 residues. The CDR3 nucleotides read TGCAGTGCTAGAGATCCCGGCGCGAGGCGTGGCTACACCTTC. It encodes CSARDPGARRGYTF.

The chain has TRBV5-4 and TRBJ2-2; a weak D match, TRBD1 (5 bases). Between the trimmed V and J ends, which lost 6 bases and 6 bases, there was a span of 15 bases. Per the germline V gene, CDR1 is SGHNT and CDR2 is YYREEE (reference sequence). The CDR3 consists of 14 residues. CDR3 residues: CASMVQGSSGELFF. The CDR3 DNA reads TGTGCCAGCATGGTCCAGGGTAGTTCCGGGGAGCTGTTTTTT.

This clonotype was seen more than once but under ten times. The chain combines TRBV2 with TRBJ1-2, with a tentative D call TRBD1 (6 bases). Germline V gene data show CDR1 as SNHLY and CDR2 as FYNNEI. V was clipped by 5 bases and J by 1 base, with 11 bases between them. This CDR3 is built from 14 residues. The CDR3 region has the DNA TGTGCCAGCAGTCGGACAGCCGTTAACTATGGCTACACCTTC. It specifies CASSRTAVNYGYTF.

The J gene is TRBJ2-3, the V gene TRBV15, with 9 bases matching TRBD2. V shed 7 bases and J 8 bases; nucleotides not matched to a gene: 7. This CDR3 has 13 amino acids. Germline V gene lookup returns CDR1 LNHNV and CDR2 YYDKDF (reference sequence). CDR3 bases: TGTGCCACCACGGCGGGGGGGCTGGGTACGCAGTATTTT. It encodes CATTAGGLGTQYF.

The table lists this clonotype with a few counts. The V gene is TRBV6-5, the J gene TRBJ2-3; possibly TRBD1 or TRBD2 for D (5 bases each). Between the trimmed V and J ends, which lost 2 bases and 5 bases, there was a span of 14 bases. Germline V gene data show CDR1 as MNHEY and CDR2 as SVGAGI. The CDR3 length is 15 residues. CDR3 region: CASSYGIGTGDTQYF. CDR3 nucleotide sequence: TGTGCCAGCAGTTACGGTATCGGGACGGGAGATACGCAGTATTTT.

V and J are TRBV27 and TRBJ2-7; TRBD1 aligns across 9 bases. Trimming took 5 bases from V and 2 from J; bases not matched to a gene: 4. Germline lookup yields CDR1 MNHEY and CDR2 SMNVEV (reference sequence). This CDR3 spans 14 amino acids. CDR3 DNA sequence: TGTGCCAGCAGTCTCTGGGACAGGGCCTACGAGCAGTACTTC. Its translation is CASSLWDRAYEQYF.

A single count supports this clonotype. This sequence joins TRBV7-3 and TRBJ2-5; 10 bases are a match to TRBD1. CDR1 is SGHTA, CDR2 FQGTGA, per germline. This CDR3 has 17 residues. V lost 3 bases to trimming and J lost 4 bases; unmatched junction nucleotides: 11. This CDR3 is CASSFLGGGQGRETQYF. The CDR3 nucleotides are TGTGCCAGCAGCTTTCTAGGGGGGGGACAGGGGAGAGAGACCCAGTACTTC.

The V call is TRBV5-1, the J call TRBJ1-2, with D unresolved. V was pared by 0 bases and J by 4 bases, with 10 bases between. Germline V gene lookup returns CDR1 SGHRS and CDR2 YFSETQ. The CDR3 runs 14 residues. CDR3 nucleotide sequence: TGCGCCAGCAGCTTGGACCCCACCCCCTATGGCTACACCTTC. This translates into CASSLDPTPYGYTF.